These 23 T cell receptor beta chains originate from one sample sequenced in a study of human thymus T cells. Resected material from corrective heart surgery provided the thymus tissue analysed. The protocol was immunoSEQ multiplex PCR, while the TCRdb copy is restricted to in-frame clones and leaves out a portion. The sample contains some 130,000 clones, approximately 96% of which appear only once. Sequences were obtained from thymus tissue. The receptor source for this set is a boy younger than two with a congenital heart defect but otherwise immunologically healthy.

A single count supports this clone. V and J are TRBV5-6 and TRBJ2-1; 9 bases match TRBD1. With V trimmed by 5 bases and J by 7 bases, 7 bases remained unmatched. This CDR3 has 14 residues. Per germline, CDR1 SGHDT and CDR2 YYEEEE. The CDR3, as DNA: TGTGCCAGCAGTCTAGACAGGGGGAAGAATGAGCAGTTCTTC. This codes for CASSLDRGKNEQFF.

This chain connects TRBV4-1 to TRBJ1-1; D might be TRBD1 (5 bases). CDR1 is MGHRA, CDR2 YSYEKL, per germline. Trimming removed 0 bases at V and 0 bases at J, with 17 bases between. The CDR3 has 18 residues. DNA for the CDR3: TGCGCCAGCAGCCAAGATAAAAGGAGACCAGGGTTGAACACTGAAGCTTTCTTT. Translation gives CASSQDKRRPGLNTEAFF.

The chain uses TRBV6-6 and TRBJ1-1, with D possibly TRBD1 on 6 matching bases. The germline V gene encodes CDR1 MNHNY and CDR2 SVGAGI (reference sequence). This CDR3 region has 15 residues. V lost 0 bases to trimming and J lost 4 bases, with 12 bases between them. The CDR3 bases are TGTGCCAGCAGTTACTCCCGTCAGGGGAGCACTGAAGCTTTCTTT. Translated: CASSYSRQGSTEAFF.

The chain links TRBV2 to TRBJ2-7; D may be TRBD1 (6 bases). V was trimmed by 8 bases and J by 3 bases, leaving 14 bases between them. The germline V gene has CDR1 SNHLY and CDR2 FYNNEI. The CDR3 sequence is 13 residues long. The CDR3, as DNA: TGTGCCAGCCTTTGGGACACCGGCTACGAGCAGTACTTC. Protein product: CASLWDTGYEQYF.

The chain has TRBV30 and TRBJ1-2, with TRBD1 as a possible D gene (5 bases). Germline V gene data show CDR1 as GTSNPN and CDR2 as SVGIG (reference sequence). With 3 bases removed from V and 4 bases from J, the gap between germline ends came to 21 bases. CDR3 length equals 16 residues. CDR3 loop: CAWSAWGGDSGYGYTF. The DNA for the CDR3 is TGTGCCTGGAGCGCTTGGGGAGGGGACTCGGGCTATGGCTACACCTTC.

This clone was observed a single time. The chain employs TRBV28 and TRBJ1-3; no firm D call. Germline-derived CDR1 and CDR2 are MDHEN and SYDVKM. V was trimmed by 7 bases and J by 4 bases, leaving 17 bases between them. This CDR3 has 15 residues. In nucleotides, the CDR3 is TGTGCCAGCACTAATGATGGGGTTACAGGAAACACCATATATTTT. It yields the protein CASTNDGVTGNTIYF.

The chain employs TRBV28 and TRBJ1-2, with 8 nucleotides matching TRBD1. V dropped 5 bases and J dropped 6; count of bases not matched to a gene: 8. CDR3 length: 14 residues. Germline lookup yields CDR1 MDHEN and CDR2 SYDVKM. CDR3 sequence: CASSPGQGGDGYTF. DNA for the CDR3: TGTGCCAGCAGTCCCGGACAGGGTGGAGATGGCTACACCTTC.

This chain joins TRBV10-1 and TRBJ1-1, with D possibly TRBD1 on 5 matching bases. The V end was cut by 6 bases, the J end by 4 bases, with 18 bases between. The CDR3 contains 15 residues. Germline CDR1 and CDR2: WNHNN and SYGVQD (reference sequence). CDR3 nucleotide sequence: TGCGCCAGCAGCCTACCCGGGCAGGGAGGCACTGAAGCTTTCTTT. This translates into CASSLPGQGGTEAFF.

The CDR3 protein is CASSTKRRAPHTDTQYF. The DNA of the CDR3 is TGCGCCAGCAGCACCAAGAGGCGGGCGCCCCACACAGATACGCAGTATTTT. The chain carries TRBV4-1 and TRBJ2-3; D is possibly TRBD2 (5 bases). Germline-derived CDR1 and CDR2 are MGHRA and YSYEKL. The CDR3 contains 17 residues. V lost 5 bases to trimming and J lost 2 bases, with 20 bases between them.

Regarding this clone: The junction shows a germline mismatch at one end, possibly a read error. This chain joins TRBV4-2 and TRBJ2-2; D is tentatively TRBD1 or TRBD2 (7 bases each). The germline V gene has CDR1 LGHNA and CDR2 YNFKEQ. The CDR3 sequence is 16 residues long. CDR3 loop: CASTQGGGGITGELFF. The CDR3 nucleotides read TGTGCCAGCACCCAAGGGGGCGGGGGAATCACCGGGGAGCTGTTTTTT.

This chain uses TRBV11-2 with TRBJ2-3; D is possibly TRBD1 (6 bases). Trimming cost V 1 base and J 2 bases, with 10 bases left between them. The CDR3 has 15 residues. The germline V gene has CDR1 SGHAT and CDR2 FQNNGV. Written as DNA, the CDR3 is TGTGCCAGCAGCTTAGGGGACATACACACAGATACGCAGTATTTT. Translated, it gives CASSLGDIHTDTQYF.

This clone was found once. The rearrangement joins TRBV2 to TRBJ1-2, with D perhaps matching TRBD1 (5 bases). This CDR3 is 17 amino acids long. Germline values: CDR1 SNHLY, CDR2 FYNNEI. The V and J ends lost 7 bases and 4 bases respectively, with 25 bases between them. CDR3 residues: CASTDRDGLRLTYGYTF. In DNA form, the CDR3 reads TGTGCCAGCACGGACCGGGACGGGTTAAGGCTTACCTATGGCTACACCTTC.

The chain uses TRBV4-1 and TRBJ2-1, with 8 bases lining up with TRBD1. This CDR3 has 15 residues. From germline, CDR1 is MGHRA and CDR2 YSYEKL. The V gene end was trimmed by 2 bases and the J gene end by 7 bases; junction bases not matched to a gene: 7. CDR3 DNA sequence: TGCGCCAGCAGCCAATTTCGGACAGGGATGAATGAGCAGTTCTTC. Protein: CASSQFRTGMNEQFF.

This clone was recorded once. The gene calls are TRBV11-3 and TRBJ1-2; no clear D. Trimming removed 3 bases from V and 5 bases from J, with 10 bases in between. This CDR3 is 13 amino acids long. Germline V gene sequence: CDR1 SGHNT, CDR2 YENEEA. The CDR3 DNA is TGTGCCAGCAGCTTCGGGCCATATTATGGCTACACCTTC. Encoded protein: CASSFGPYYGYTF. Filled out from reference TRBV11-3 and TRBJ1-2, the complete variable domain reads EAGVVQSPRYKIIEKKQPVAFWCNPISGHNTLYWYLQNLGQGPELLIRYENEEAVDDSQLPKDRFSAERLKGVDSTLKIQPAELGDSAVYLCASSFGPYYGYTFGSGTRLTVV.

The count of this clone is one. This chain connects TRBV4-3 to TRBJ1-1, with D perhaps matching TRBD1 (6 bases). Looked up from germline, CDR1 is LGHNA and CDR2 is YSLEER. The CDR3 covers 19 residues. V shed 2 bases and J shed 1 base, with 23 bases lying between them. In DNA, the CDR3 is TGCGCCAGCAGCCAAAATACCGTCAGGGGTGAGAGGGGGAACACTGAAGCTTTCTTT. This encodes CASSQNTVRGERGNTEAFF.

The CDR3 loop is CASSSTGFANTGELFF. CDR3 nucleotide sequence: TGTGCCAGCAGTTCCACGGGGTTCGCGAACACCGGGGAGCTGTTTTTT. V is TRBV6-5 and J is TRBJ2-2, with D possibly TRBD2 on 5 matching bases. CDR3 length equals 16 residues. V shed 4 bases and J shed 0 bases, with 12 bases lying between them. Germline values: CDR1 MNHEY, CDR2 SVGAGI.

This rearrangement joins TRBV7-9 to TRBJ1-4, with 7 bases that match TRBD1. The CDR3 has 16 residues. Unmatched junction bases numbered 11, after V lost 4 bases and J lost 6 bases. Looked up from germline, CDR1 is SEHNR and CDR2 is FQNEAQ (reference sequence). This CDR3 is CASSSDREVGDEKLFF. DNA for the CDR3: TGTGCCAGCAGCTCAGACAGGGAAGTTGGGGATGAAAAACTGTTTTTT.

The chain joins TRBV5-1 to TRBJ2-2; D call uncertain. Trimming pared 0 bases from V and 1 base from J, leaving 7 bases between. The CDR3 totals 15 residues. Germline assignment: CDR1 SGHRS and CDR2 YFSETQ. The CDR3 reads CASSLGTENTGELFF. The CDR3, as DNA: TGCGCCAGCAGCTTGGGTACAGAGAACACCGGGGAGCTGTTTTTT.

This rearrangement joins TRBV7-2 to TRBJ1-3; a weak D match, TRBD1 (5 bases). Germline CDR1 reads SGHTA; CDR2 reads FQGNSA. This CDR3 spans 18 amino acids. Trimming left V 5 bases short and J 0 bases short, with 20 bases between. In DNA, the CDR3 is TGTGCCAGCAGCCTCCCCCGGGGGGGAAACACCTCTGGAAACACCATATATTTT. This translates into CASSLPRGGNTSGNTIYF.

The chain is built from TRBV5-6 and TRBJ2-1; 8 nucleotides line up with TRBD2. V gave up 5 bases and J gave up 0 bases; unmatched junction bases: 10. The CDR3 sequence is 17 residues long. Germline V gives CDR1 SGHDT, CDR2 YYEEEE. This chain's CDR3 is CASSQMERGSSYNEQFF. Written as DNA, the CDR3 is TGTGCCAGCAGTCAAATGGAGCGGGGGAGCTCCTACAATGAGCAGTTCTTC.

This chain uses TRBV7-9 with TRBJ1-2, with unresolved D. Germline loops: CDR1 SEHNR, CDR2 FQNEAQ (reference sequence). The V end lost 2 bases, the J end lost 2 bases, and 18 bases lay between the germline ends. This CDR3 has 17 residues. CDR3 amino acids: CASSLRGGKGRNYGYTF. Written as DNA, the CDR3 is TGTGCCAGCAGCTTACGCGGAGGGAAGGGTAGAAACTATGGCTACACCTTC.

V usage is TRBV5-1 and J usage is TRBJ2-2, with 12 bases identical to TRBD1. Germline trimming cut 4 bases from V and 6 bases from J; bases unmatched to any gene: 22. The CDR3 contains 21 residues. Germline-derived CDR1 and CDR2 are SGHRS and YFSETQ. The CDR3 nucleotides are TGCGCCAGCAGCGCCCAAAATCGGGACAGGGGGCGCGCCGACCCTCCCGGGGAGCTGTTTTTT. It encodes CASSAQNRDRGRADPPGELFF.

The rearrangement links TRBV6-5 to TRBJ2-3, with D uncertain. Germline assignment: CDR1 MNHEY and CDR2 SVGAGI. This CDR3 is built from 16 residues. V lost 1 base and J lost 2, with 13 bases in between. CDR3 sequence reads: CASSYFVNRDTDTQYF. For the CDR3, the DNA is TGTGCCAGCAGTTACTTTGTGAACCGCGACACAGATACGCAGTATTTT.